The T cell receptor (beta chain) under discussion was sequenced for a study of vaccination and CD4 T cells after COVID-19. On this clonotype itself: What it binds is not known.

The Oncomine TCR Beta short-read assay sequenced DNA from cultured CD4+ T cells. TCRdb re-analysed the PCR reads in MiXCR, keeping a single row per CDR3 protein. This table holds some 14,000 distinct CDR3 sequences, roughly 60% found once. The treatment is: 10-day PBMC culture with coronavirus spike peptide pools or control peptides (ViraFEST assay). The V segment lost 6 bases and the J segment 9 bases; nucleotides outside the gene matches: 9. Germline loops: CDR1 DFQATT, CDR2 SNEGSKA (reference sequence). This CDR3 has 14 amino acids. The chain employs TRBV20-1 and TRBJ2-1; 12 positions agree with TRBD2. The specimen sequenced was CD4+ T cells from blood, cultured in vitro. This sequence originates from a human donor who had recovered from COVID-19. The CDR3 spells CSAVGGLAGFEQFF. CDR3 coding DNA: TGCAGTGCCGTGGGTGGACTAGCGGGATTTGAGCAGTTCTTC.